A selection of T cell receptor beta chains follows, all from one sample in a study of OX40 agonist ivuxolimab in advanced cancers. Using immunoSEQ multiplex PCR, the repertoire was profiled, and TCRdb retains in-frame clones only, with some absent. The data hold 100,000 to 150,000 clones, with 80% to 95% observed a single time. The sequencing here drew on CD4+ or CD8+ T cells sorted from blood, taken in a trial of the OX40 agonist ivuxolimab. These receptors came from an adult with an advanced solid tumor such as melanoma, head and neck, liver or kidney cancer. CDR3s include the opening cysteine and the closing phenylalanine or tryptophan. Each record gives: J gene, D gene, clone size, V gene, CDR3 protein, CDR3 DNA. A D gene is named only where the DNA matches it firmly. The size entry is marked missing in some rows and otherwise reads once, few, many or a size class.

>TRBJ1-5|-|-|TRBV28
CASGGGDPQHF
TGTGCCAGCGGGGGGGGAGATCCCCAGCATTTT
>TRBJ1-5|TRBD1|-|TRBV4-3
CASSQESLGGGSNQPQHF
TGCGCCAGCAGCCAAGAAAGTTTAGGAGGGGGCAGCAATCAGCCCCAGCATTTT
>TRBJ2-7|-|-|TRBV28
CASSPRQRLREYEQYF
TGTGCCAGCAGTCCTCGACAGCGGCTAAGAGAATACGAGCAGTACTTC
>TRBJ1-1|-|-|TRBV7-2
CASSPEGLNTEAFF
TGTGCCAGCAGCCCGGAGGGGTTGAACACTGAAGCTTTCTTT
>TRBJ1-5|TRBD1|-|TRBV6-6
CASSYGTGPQPQHF
TGTGCCAGCAGTTACGGGACAGGGCCTCAGCCCCAGCATTTT
>TRBJ2-1|-|-|TRBV7-9
CASSLVETRSGEQFF
TGTGCCAGCAGCTTAGTGGAGACCCGGTCGGGTGAGCAGTTCTTC
>TRBJ2-1|TRBD2|once|TRBV6-5
CASNLLAGADEQFF
TGTGCCAGCAACCTCCTAGCGGGAGCCGATGAGCAGTTCTTC
>TRBJ2-2|-|-|TRBV7-2
CASSLVHRNTGELFF
TGTGCCAGCAGCTTAGTACACAGGAACACCGGGGAGCTGTTTTTT
>TRBJ2-2|TRBD1|-|TRBV19
CASSLGQGAVGELFF
TGTGCCAGTAGTTTGGGACAGGGGGCAGTCGGGGAGCTGTTTTTT
>TRBJ2-7|-|-|TRBV28
CASAQGGYDEQYF
TGTGCCAGCGCACAGGGTGGGTATGACGAGCAGTACTTC
>TRBJ2-3|TRBD2|-|TRBV25-1
CASSEGLLSTDTQYF
TGTGCCAGCAGTGAGGGACTACTGAGCACAGATACGCAGTATTTT
>TRBJ2-7|-|-|TRBV27
CASSFKYGSYEQYF
TGTGCCAGCAGTTTCAAGTATGGCTCCTACGAGCAGTACTTC
>TRBJ1-2|TRBD1|-|TRBV7-6
CASSRGQGAGYGYTF
TGTGCCAGCTCCAGGGGACAGGGGGCCGGCTATGGCTACACCTTC
>TRBJ2-7|-|-|TRBV5-1
CASRSQGIEEQYF
TGCGCCAGCAGATCGCAGGGGATTGAAGAGCAGTACTTC
>TRBJ2-7|-|-|TRBV19
CASSDSWEGGIVSYEQYF
TGTGCCAGTAGTGACTCTTGGGAAGGGGGAATCGTCTCCTACGAGCAGTACTTC
>TRBJ1-1|-|-|TRBV7-6
CASSRNMNTEAFF
TGTGCCAGCAGTCGAAACATGAACACTGAAGCTTTCTTT
>TRBJ1-1|-|-|TRBV27
CASSRTTGMNTEAFF
TGTGCCAGCAGCCGTACAACAGGGATGAACACTGAAGCTTTCTTT
>TRBJ2-7|-|-|TRBV7-9
CASSPPAETYEQYF
TGTGCCAGCAGCCCCCCGGCGGAGACCTACGAGCAGTACTTC
>TRBJ2-3|-|few|TRBV28
CASSLGSHPTDTQYF
TGTGCCAGCAGTTTGGGGTCCCATCCAACAGATACGCAGTATTTT
>TRBJ2-7|-|-|TRBV6-5
CASSNGDEQYF
TGTGCCAGCAGTAACGGGGACGAGCAGTACTTC
>TRBJ1-1|-|-|TRBV6-5
CASSYASIGDAEAFF
TGTGCCAGCAGTTACGCCTCAATAGGGGACGCTGAAGCTTTCTTT
>TRBJ1-3|-|-|TRBV7-9
CASGFRGGSSGNTIYF
TGTGCCAGCGGATTCCGCGGGGGGAGCTCTGGAAACACCATATATTTT
>TRBJ1-6|TRBD1|once|TRBV9
CASSVGPDRVNSPLHF
TGTGCCAGCAGCGTAGGCCCCGACAGGGTTAATTCACCCCTCCACTTT
>TRBJ2-2|TRBD2|-|TRBV18
CASSPILAGSNTGELFF
TGTGCCAGCTCACCTATACTAGCGGGCTCGAACACCGGGGAGCTGTTTTTT
>TRBJ1-1|-|-|TRBV15
CATSTPGDTEAFF
TGTGCCACCAGCACACCGGGGGACACTGAAGCTTTCTTT
>TRBJ1-4|-|-|TRBV5-1
CASSLAGRRDEKLFF
TGCGCCAGCAGCTTGGCGGGGCGGCGCGATGAAAAACTGTTTTTT
>TRBJ2-3|TRBD2|-|TRBV7-2
CASSPAPSGRPDTQYF
TGTGCCAGCAGCCCAGCCCCTAGCGGGAGACCAGATACGCAGTATTTT
>TRBJ1-1|TRBD1|-|TRBV5-1
CASSATGGNTEAFF
TGCGCCAGCAGCGCGACAGGGGGCAACACTGAAGCTTTCTTT
>TRBJ2-1|-|-|TRBV27
CASSSPRAGQDEQFF
TGTGCCAGCAGTTCCCCGAGAGCGGGCCAGGATGAGCAGTTCTTC
>TRBJ2-5|-|-|TRBV19
CASSITGQETQYF
TGTGCCAGTAGTATCACAGGACAAGAGACCCAGTACTTC
>TRBJ1-2|-|-|TRBV28
CASSPPPATNYGYTF
TGTGCCAGCAGTCCTCCCCCAGCCACTAACTATGGCTACACCTTC
>TRBJ2-1|-|once|TRBV5-1
CASSLARETQFF
TGCGCCAGCAGCTTGGCCAGGGAGACGCAGTTCTTC
>TRBJ1-5|-|-|TRBV7-8
CASSLNPYNQPQHF
TGTGCCAGCAGCTTAAACCCTTACAATCAGCCCCAGCATTTT
>TRBJ2-1|-|-|TRBV11-2
CASSLIAASSYNEQFF
TGTGCCAGCAGCTTAATAGCGGCTTCCTCCTACAATGAGCAGTTCTTC
>TRBJ1-2|TRBD1|-|TRBV5-4
CASSPRGGQAYGYTF
TGTGCCAGCAGCCCCCGTGGGGGACAGGCCTATGGCTACACCTTC
>TRBJ1-5|-|-|TRBV27
CASRPGSGGNQPQHF
TGTGCCAGCAGGCCAGGGTCTGGTGGCAATCAGCCCCAGCATTTT
>TRBJ2-5|TRBD1|-|TRBV7-2
CASSPRTGEETQYF
TGTGCCAGCAGCCCCAGGACAGGGGAAGAGACCCAGTACTTC
>TRBJ2-2|TRBD2|once|TRBV5-6
CASSLPGTSTPGELFF
TGTGCCAGCAGCTTGCCCGGGACTAGCACTCCCGGGGAGCTGTTTTTT
>TRBJ1-2|-|-|TRBV7-6
CASSLTTGTYGYTF
TGTGCCAGCAGCTTAACTACAGGGACCTATGGCTACACCTTC
>TRBJ2-1|TRBD2|-|TRBV27
CASSPKGLAGNNEQFF
TGTGCCAGCAGTCCGAAGGGACTAGCGGGAAACAATGAGCAGTTCTTC
>TRBJ2-7|-|-|TRBV5-8
CASSLVEGTYEQYF
TGTGCCAGCAGCTTGGTGGAGGGAACCTACGAGCAGTACTTC
>TRBJ2-1|-|-|TRBV7-2
CASSFGGTHNEQFF
TGTGCCAGCAGCTTCGGCGGGACGCACAATGAGCAGTTCTTC
>TRBJ2-1|TRBD2|-|TRBV27
CASSSPSGRSYNEQFF
TGTGCCAGCAGTTCCCCTAGCGGGAGGTCTTACAATGAGCAGTTCTTC
>TRBJ2-7|-|-|TRBV28
CASTAQVSYEQYF
TGTGCCAGCACCGCACAGGTCTCCTACGAGCAGTACTTC
>TRBJ2-1|-|-|TRBV5-1
CASSLANEQFF
TGCGCCAGCAGCTTGGCCAATGAGCAGTTCTTC
>TRBJ2-2|TRBD2|-|TRBV7-9
CASSFPSGRDTPNTGELFF
TGTGCCAGCAGCTTTCCTAGCGGGAGGGATACCCCGAACACCGGGGAGCTGTTTTTT
>TRBJ2-3|TRBD1|-|TRBV9
CASSRQGAGTDTQYF
TGTGCCAGCAGCCGTCAGGGGGCGGGCACAGATACGCAGTATTTT
>TRBJ2-7|-|-|TRBV5-1
CASSLVRGSYEQYF
TGCGCCAGCAGCTTGGTGAGGGGGTCCTACGAGCAGTACTTC
>TRBJ2-1|-|few|TRBV10-3
CAISESIYNEQFF
TGTGCCATCAGTGAGTCTATCTACAATGAGCAGTTCTTC
>TRBJ1-2|-|-|TRBV7-9
CASSLSPINYGYTF
TGTGCCAGCAGCTTAAGCCCCATCAACTATGGCTACACCTTC